Presented here are 15 T cell receptor beta chains from one specimen sequenced in a study of blood T cell repertoires in COVID-19. Data came from immunoSEQ multiplex PCR; TCRdb stores just in-frame clones and leaves some out. This table has hundreds of thousands of clones, roughly nine tenths appearing once. Sequencing was performed on peripheral blood. These receptors all come from a woman aged 18-35 years who had recovered from COVID-19.

V is TRBV6-5 and J is TRBJ2-3; 9 nucleotides match TRBD1. Per the germline V gene, CDR1 is MNHEY and CDR2 is SVGAGI. The CDR3 totals 15 residues. Germline trimming cut 6 bases from V and 4 bases from J; bases unmatched to any gene: 8. CDR3 sequence: CASSPNRGQADTQYF. DNA for the CDR3: TGTGCCAGCAGCCCGAACAGGGGGCAGGCAGATACGCAGTATTTT.

The chain is built from TRBV25-1 and TRBJ1-4; no definite D call. V was trimmed by 6 bases and J by 10 bases, leaving 18 bases between them. The CDR3 runs to 14 residues. CDR1 is MGHDK, CDR2 SYGVNS, per germline. CDR3 bases: TGTGCCAGCAGACCCGAAGTCCCAGAGGGAAAACTGTTTTTT. This encodes CASRPEVPEGKLFF.

The chain employs TRBV5-1 and TRBJ2-7; TRBD2 matches at 7 bases. The CDR3 covers 15 residues. Per germline, CDR1 SGHRS and CDR2 YFSETQ. With V trimmed by 3 bases and J by 5 bases, 11 bases remained unmatched. CDR3: CASSSRGGGWNEQYF. CDR3 in DNA: TGCGCCAGCAGCTCGCGCGGGGGAGGGTGGAACGAGCAGTACTTC.

Comment on this clone: One junction end does not reproduce the germline sequence, and a read error may be involved. The chain combines TRBV19 with TRBJ1-1; 8 nucleotides agree with TRBD1. Germline CDR1 is LNHDA and CDR2 is SQIVND (reference sequence). The CDR3 spans 13 residues. The CDR3 bases are TGTGCCAGCAGTAGACAGGGGTACACTGAAGCTTTCTTT. Protein product: CASSRQGYTEAFF. Combining the CDR3 with reference TRBV19 and TRBJ1-1 gives the whole variable domain DGGITQSPKYLFRKEGQNVTLSCEQNLNHDAMYWYRQDPGQGLRLIYYSQIVNDFQKGDIAEGYSVSREKKESFPLTVTSAQKNPTAFYLCASSRQGYTEAFFGQGTRLTVV.

The chain is built from TRBV19 and TRBJ2-6; D remains ambiguous. The CDR3 extends over 19 amino acids. Trimming stripped 0 bases from V and 0 bases from J, with 15 bases between. The germline gives CDR1 LNHDA, CDR2 SQIVND (reference sequence). CDR3 loop: CASSIEFGPGLSGANVLTF. As DNA, the CDR3 is TGTGCCAGTAGTATAGAGTTTGGTCCAGGCCTCTCTGGGGCCAACGTCCTGACTTTC.

The J gene is TRBJ1-2, the V gene TRBV4-1; TRBD1 aligns across 9 bases. Trimming took 2 bases from V and 5 from J; bases not matched to a gene: 6. This CDR3 contains 15 residues. Per germline, CDR1 MGHRA and CDR2 YSYEKL. CDR3 protein: CASSQWSGTGYGYTF. CDR3 nucleotide sequence: TGCGCCAGCAGCCAATGGTCGGGGACAGGGTATGGCTACACCTTC.

This clone has only one observation. The CDR3: CSVGGLQLPEQYF. For the CDR3, the DNA is TGCAGCGTTGGAGGCCTGCAGCTCCCGGAGCAGTACTTC. The chain uses TRBV29-1 and TRBJ2-7; D is undetermined. V was clipped by 4 bases and J by 7 bases, with 17 bases between them. The CDR3 extends over 13 amino acids. The germline gives CDR1 SQVTM, CDR2 ANQGSEA.

The V call is TRBV12-3 or TRBV12-4, the J call TRBJ2-7; D unresolved. Trimming took 2 bases from V and 1 from J, leaving 6 bases between them. The CDR3 extends over 13 amino acids. The CDR3 nucleotides are TGTGCCAGCAGTTTATCCCCTTCCTACGAGCAGTACTTC. Amino acid sequence: CASSLSPSYEQYF.

The chain links TRBV6-2 or TRBV6-3 to TRBJ1-2; TRBD1 matches 7 bases. From germline, CDR1 is MNHEY and CDR2 SVGEGT. The CDR3 is 13 residues long. V dropped 5 bases and J dropped 3; count of bases not matched to a gene: 3. This CDR3 is CASSDRVDYGYTF. Written as DNA, the CDR3 is TGTGCCAGCAGTGACAGGGTCGACTATGGCTACACCTTC.

The rearrangement links TRBV27 to TRBJ2-7; 9 bases align to TRBD1. V shed 3 bases and J 2 bases; nucleotides not matched to a gene: 11. The V gene's germline CDR1 is MNHEY and CDR2 SMNVEV (reference sequence). CDR3 length: 17 residues. CDR3 amino acids: CASSLRRDRAFPYEQYF. The CDR3 DNA sequence: TGTGCCAGCAGTTTGCGACGGGACAGGGCCTTTCCCTACGAGCAGTACTTC.

This clone was detected a few times. The chain is built from TRBV2 and TRBJ2-1, with 8 nucleotides matching TRBD2. The CDR3 runs 15 residues. From germline, CDR1 is SNHLY and CDR2 FYNNEI. Trimming took 8 bases from V and 2 from J; bases not matched to a gene: 8. The CDR3 region is CASGRELAAYNEQFF. For the CDR3, the DNA is TGTGCCAGCGGCCGGGAACTAGCGGCCTACAATGAGCAGTTCTTC. Full variable domain (remainder filled in from reference TRBV2 and TRBJ2-1): EPEVTQTPSHQVTQMGQEVILRCVPISNHLYFYWYRQILGQKVEFLVSFYNNEISEKSEIFDDQFSVERPDGSNFTLKIRSTKLEDSAMYFCASGRELAAYNEQFFGPGTRLTVL.

The chain carries TRBV27 and TRBJ2-2; D ambiguous. The CDR3 has 13 amino acids. Germline V gives CDR1 MNHEY, CDR2 SMNVEV (reference sequence). V was clipped by 2 bases and J by 6 bases, with 7 bases between them. The CDR3 loop reads CASSLVAAGELFF. The CDR3 bases are TGTGCCAGCAGTTTAGTGGCCGCCGGGGAGCTGTTTTTT.

The V and J genes are TRBV30 and TRBJ2-7; D ambiguous. Trimming shortened V by 2 bases and J by 4 bases, and 12 bases separated the two germline ends. CDR1 is GTSNPN and CDR2 is SVGIG in the germline V gene (reference sequence). CDR3 length equals 13 residues. The CDR3 sequence is CAWSRGMRYEQYF. In DNA, the CDR3 is TGTGCCTGGAGTCGAGGAATGAGGTACGAGCAGTACTTC.

CDR3 loop: CASSTSELGTDTQYF. CDR3 DNA: TGTGCCAGCTCTACCTCCGAGTTAGGCACAGATACGCAGTATTTT. The gene calls are TRBV18 and TRBJ2-3; D uncertain. Germline loops: CDR1 KGHSH, CDR2 LQKENI. The CDR3 has 15 amino acids. V was shortened by 6 bases and J by 1 base, with 14 bases between the two germline ends.

This rearrangement joins TRBV30 to TRBJ2-7; 7 bases agree with TRBD2. The J segment lost 4 bases and the V segment lost 3 bases, leaving 6 bases of the junction unmatched. The CDR3 length is 13 residues. CDR1 is GTSNPN and CDR2 is SVGIG in the germline V gene (reference sequence). The CDR3 region has the DNA TGTGCCTGGAGGTATGGGGGGGTGTACGAGCAGTACTTC. The encoded protein is CAWRYGGVYEQYF.